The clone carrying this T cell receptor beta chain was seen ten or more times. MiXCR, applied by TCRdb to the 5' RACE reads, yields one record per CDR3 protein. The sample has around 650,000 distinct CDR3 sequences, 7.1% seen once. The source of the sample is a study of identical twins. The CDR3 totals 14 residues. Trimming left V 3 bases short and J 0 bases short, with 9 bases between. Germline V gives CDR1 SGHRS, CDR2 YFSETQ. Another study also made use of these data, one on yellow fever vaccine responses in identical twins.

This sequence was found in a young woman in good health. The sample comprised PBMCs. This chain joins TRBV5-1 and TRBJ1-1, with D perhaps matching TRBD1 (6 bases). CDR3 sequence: CASSSGTMNTEAFF. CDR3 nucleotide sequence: TGCGCCAGCAGCTCCGGGACAATGAACACTGAAGCTTTCTTT. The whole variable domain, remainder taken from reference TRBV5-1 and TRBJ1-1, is KAGVTQTPRYLIKTRGQQVTLSCSPISGHRSVSWYQQTPGQGLQFLFEYFSETQRNKGNFPGRFSGRQFSNSRSEMNVSTLELGDSALYLCASSSGTMNTEAFFGQGTRLTVV.